This TCR beta chain was captured in a study of blood T cell repertoires in COVID-19 (dated by TCRdb to 2018 to 2020). Study-wide context: The collaborator samples originated in the United States, Italy and Spain and spanned the acute and convalescent phases of COVID-19. The prospective study material was composed of cDNA or gDNA derived from T cells, B-cell-depleted T cells, or PBMCs. The dataset comprised deeply sampled blood TCRbeta repertoires from subjects exposed to, actively infected with, or recovered from COVID-19. The repertoires were released in a freely available public database meant as a resource for research on the immune response to SARS-CoV-2. Samples came from the ongoing ImmuneRACE study (first 160 participants) plus 1,254 subjects from 6 global collaborators. A de-identified subject ID, COVID-19 status, age in years and sex were almost always included in the sample metadata. Where HLA class I and class II types were available, the types were taken from metadata supplied by the sample provider, not from assay-based typing. What the study reported, not specific to this receptor: How much clinical and demographic metadata was included differed by source and by participant, and the metadata was provided uncurated.

Remarks on this clone: Its antigen remains unidentified. No clone much larger than this one lies a single base away; base qualities are absent.

TCRbeta CDR3 regions were amplified from genomic DNA using the immunoSEQ Assay, a bias-controlled multiplex PCR. Turning to the authors' computational methods: Within the assay, amplification of reference gene primers was used to estimate how many nucleated cells each sample contained. To quantify the absolute abundance of each unique TCRbeta CDR3 rearrangement, sequence reads were collapsed and filtered. For each sample, productive Simpson clonality was calculated by taking the square root of Simpson's diversity index across productive rearrangements. TCRdb stores this immuneACCESS table with in-frame sequences only. Part of the clones is absent; in the studies checked, under half of the shortfall reflects unresolved V genes, and no reason is known for the rest. That table furnishes V, J and clone size, whereas the DNA furnished D and trimming. The sample table lists about 300,000 clones, about 89% of them with a count of one. Together, the top ten hold 1.5% to 2% of the sample.

Participants in the prospective study were aged roughly 18 to 100 years, lived in about two dozen United States geographic areas, and enrolled through a virtual design. In the prospective study, participants were assigned to cohorts based on the clinical history participants reported in a screening survey and a study questionnaire. For ImmuneRACE Cohort 3, a participant was defined as recovered based on two consecutive negative NP/OP PCR tests, clearance by a healthcare professional, or resolution of symptoms. In the prospective study, mobile phlebotomists collected whole blood, serum and a nasopharyngeal or oropharyngeal swab from each participant. Over an approximately 2-month period, participants in the prospective study had the option of providing additional blood draws and questionnaires. Before DNA extraction, prospective study blood samples were shipped either frozen or at room temperature.

The CDR1 and CDR2 encoded by the germline V gene are SGHRS and YFSETQ. V is clipped by 0 bases and J by 5 bases, and the sequence between their germline boundaries is 11 bases long. The CDR3 covers 14 residues, taking in both the cysteine and the phenylalanine. Of the read, only the CDR3 DNA is kept; its 42 bases are in frame from base 1. The source material was PBMCs or T cells enriched from blood (not recorded which). This TCR came from a woman between 40 and 55 years old who had recovered from COVID-19. The chain uses TRBV5-1 and TRBJ1-1; possibly the D gene is TRBD1, per 6 matching bases. The DNA reads as follows: TGCGCCAGCAGCTTGGATCTGGGGGCGACTGAAGCTTTCTTT. This is translated as CASSLDLGATEAFF.